This T cell receptor (beta chain) was sequenced for a study of shared clonotypes between healthy human individuals. Study-wide findings and caveats: Across subsets, estimated richness was generally greater for naive than for memory populations.

The data were produced by immunoSEQ multiplex PCR, yet TCRdb's version contains in-frame clones alone and is incomplete. The top ten clones hold 0.05% to 0.07% of a sample with roughly 530,000 clones, about 96% of them seen once. Comments on this clone: Its antigen is unidentified.

Losses at the gene ends were 7 bases for V and 0 bases for J; bases not matched to a gene: 2. This CDR3 region has 14 residues. The germline gives CDR1 MNHNY, CDR2 SVGAGI (reference sequence). The chain links TRBV6-6 to TRBJ2-2; TRBD2 matches 7 bases. The origin of this receptor is a woman aged 25 to 45 in good health. Sequencing input: naive CD4+ T cells sorted from blood. Regarding subset: CD45RA+ positively selected. CDR3 nucleotides: TGTGCCAGCAACGGACTAGCGAACACCGGGGAGCTGTTTTTT. Protein product: CASNGLANTGELFF.